This TCR beta chain was recorded in a study of somatic mutations in cytotoxic T cells in rheumatoid arthritis. Only in-frame clones appear in the TCRdb table, and some are missing; sequencing was by immunoSEQ multiplex PCR. In the table there are 8,000 or so clones, under 80% of which are singletons. Per germline, CDR1 PRHDT and CDR2 FYEKMQ (reference sequence). The CDR3 is 14 amino acids. V lost 2 bases to trimming and J lost 4 bases, with 11 bases between them. This clone came up a few times. The receptor was derived from an adult with rheumatoid arthritis. Sample: CD8+ T cells sorted from blood. The chain carries TRBV13 and TRBJ1-1; D ambiguous. The DNA of the CDR3 is TGTGCCAGCAGCTTAAGGACTGAAGGCACTGAAGCTTTCTTT. Residues: CASSLRTEGTEAFF.